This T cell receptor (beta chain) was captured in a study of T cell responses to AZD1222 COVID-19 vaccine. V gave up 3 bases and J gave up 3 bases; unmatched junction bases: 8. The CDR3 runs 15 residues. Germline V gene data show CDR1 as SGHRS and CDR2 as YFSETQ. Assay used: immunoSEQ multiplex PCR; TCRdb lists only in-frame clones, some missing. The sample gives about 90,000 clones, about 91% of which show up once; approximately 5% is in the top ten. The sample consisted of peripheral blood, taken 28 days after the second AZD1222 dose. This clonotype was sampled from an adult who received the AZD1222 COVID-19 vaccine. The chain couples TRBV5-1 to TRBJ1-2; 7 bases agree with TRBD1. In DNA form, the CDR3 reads TGCGCCAGCAGCTCGGAGACAGGGAATTACTATGGCTACACCTTC. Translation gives CASSSETGNYYGYTF.